This T cell receptor (beta chain) was sequenced for a study of Ad26.COV2.S vaccination and SARS-CoV-2 variants (dated by TCRdb to the early 2020s). In the study overall: Vaccine-arm donors came from COV1001, a multicentre, randomized, double-blind, placebo-controlled phase I-IIa trial of Ad26.COV2.S in healthy adults. A total of around 32 samples were included in the TCR-sequenced set, comprising around 20 Ad26.COV2.S vaccine recipients, 5 placebo recipients and 8 SARS-CoV-2 convalescent individuals. Investigators did not know the trial group allocation while performing experiments and assessing outcomes. Trial participants were randomized into five groups of five: low-dose or high-dose Ad26.COV2.S given once or twice, or placebo on both occasions. Ad26.COV2.S was administered intramuscularly at 5 x 10^10 or 1 x 10^11 viral particles, either as a single shot or as two shots given 56 days apart. The specificity and breadth of SARS-CoV-2-reactive T cell receptors after Ad26.COV2.S vaccination were assessed by TCRbeta repertoire sequencing. On the study overall, not on this receptor specifically: According to the authors, total T cell responses may have been underestimated by the TCR breadth and depth analyses. The study was not powered for comparison of responses between vaccine doses or regimens. After vaccination, substantial breadth of spike-specific CD8+ and CD4+ T cell responses was reported. Compared with placebo recipients, Ad26.COV2.S recipients showed higher spike-specific TCR breadth (P = 0.0014). Vaccine and placebo recipients had comparable non-spike TCR breadth, which fits with the vaccine containing only spike.

As for this clone: The antigen it recognizes is unknown. No per-base quality is available; no much larger clone lies one base away.

At the junction V is shortened by 6 bases and J by 0 bases; bases outside the gene matches: 10. The CDR3 covers 17 residues, taking in both the cysteine and the phenylalanine. The DNA shown is the 51-base CDR3, in frame from base 1. The CDR1 and CDR2 encoded by the germline V gene are SNHLY and FYNNEI. The treatment or condition label, read with the paper, signifies: 15 to 20 received Ad26.COV2.S at low or high dose, single or two shots; about 5 received placebo; per-sample allocation not given. For vaccine and placebo recipients, repertoires were sequenced using samples collected on day 63 after the first injection. In Cohort 1b, around 23 adults aged 18-55 years were enrolled at a single site in Boston, USA, between 29 July and 7 August 2020. Ad26.COV2.S consisted of a replication-incompetent adenovirus type 26 vector by which a prefusion-stabilized SARS-CoV-2 spike protein from the original Wuhan strain was expressed.

The immunoSEQ Assay was the method used to sequence TCRbeta CDR3 regions. After extraction, genomic DNA underwent amplification by bias-controlled multiplex PCR, followed by high-throughput sequencing. Per the source publication's procedure: To quantify the absolute abundance of every unique TCRbeta CDR3 region, sequences were collapsed and filtered. Usable DNA was measured by amplifying reference genes present in all nucleated cells, and TCRbeta template counts were normalized to that usable DNA to estimate T cell fraction. Repertoire TCRs were annotated as SARS-CoV-2-specific when V gene, CDR3 amino acid sequence and J gene were exactly matched to a known reactive TCR set. The reference SARS-CoV-2 TCR set was derived from MIRA and filtered for enrichment in COVID-19-positive ImmuneCODE repertoires, a step that removed public or cross-reactive TCRs. Using the MIRA antigens, annotated TCRs were further analysed by specific ORF or by position within an ORF. Breadth was defined as annotated unique rearrangements over total unique productive rearrangements; depth was the summed frequency of those rearrangements. Group comparisons of TCR breadth used two-sided Wilcoxon rank-sum tests. Sourced from immuneACCESS, this table was stored by TCRdb with only in-frame sequences that have V and J called. A share of the clones is absent; for the studies checked, an unresolved V gene accounts for under half, and the remainder has no known explanation. That table supplies the V and J calls and clone size; D and trimming were determined from the DNA. This sample gives about 470,000 clones in total; around 91% of them show up just once. The top ten clonotypes cover 4.3% of the sample.

Sequenced here: peripheral blood, sampled in a trial of Ad26.COV2.S vaccine versus placebo. The TCR was taken from a person between 18 and 60 years old who received the Ad26.COV2.S COVID-19 vaccine or a placebo. The chain links TRBV2 with TRBJ2-3, and 9 junction bases match TRBD2. The nucleotides read TGTGCCAGCAGAGGGAGGCGGGGGGGAACTAGCACAGATACGCAGTATTTT. Translated, this is CASRGRRGGTSTDTQYF.